One sample yielded the 13 T cell receptor beta chains listed below, sequenced in a study of T cell repertoires in aging, cancer and after chemotherapy. Rearranged V-D-J TRB sequences were amplified with a mixed TRB-A/B primer pool. One entry per CDR3 protein, called by TCRdb with MiXCR from the multiplex PCR reads. The sample gives about 11,000 distinct CDR3 sequences, less than 55% of which show up once; roughly 7.4% is in the top ten. Amplification of TCR beta used genomic DNA extracted from peripheral blood. Source material: blood. All receptors come from a human donor in good health.

The genes are TRBV7-2 and TRBJ1-2, with no clear D. Per germline, CDR1 SGHTA and CDR2 FQGNSA. The V end was cut by 1 base, the J end by 1 base, with 10 bases between. The CDR3 spans 15 residues. The CDR3 spells CASSLDGTLNYGYTF. CDR3 DNA sequence: TGTGCCAGCAGCTTAGACGGTACCCTTAACTATGGCTACACCTTC.

In its sample, this clonotype was seen once. This chain connects TRBV28 to TRBJ2-1, with TRBD2 matching over 14 bases. Germline V gives CDR1 MDHEN, CDR2 SYDVKM. V trimming: 7 bases; J trimming: 8 bases; junction bases outside the gene matches: 10. CDR3 length: 16 residues. This CDR3 reads CASTATGTSGRHEQFF. The CDR3 region has the DNA TGTGCCAGCACCGCAACCGGGACTAGCGGGAGACATGAGCAGTTCTTC.

This chain joins TRBV5-1 and TRBJ1-6; D is unresolved. Trimming removed 0 bases from V and 9 bases from J, with 16 bases in between. The germline gives CDR1 SGHRS, CDR2 YFSETQ. This CDR3 spans 16 amino acids. CDR3 bases: TGCGCCAGCAGCTTGGAAGCCAGGCAAATCGGTTCACCCCTCCACTTT. It specifies CASSLEARQIGSPLHF.

Note on this clonotype: A read error may produce the germline difference seen at one junction end. The CDR3 loop is CARSLGASVPDTQYF. The CDR3 DNA is TGTGCCAGAAGTTTAGGCGCTAGTGTCCCAGATACGCAGTATTTT. The chain combines TRBV12-3 or TRBV12-4 with TRBJ2-3; D gene unclear. CDR3 size: 15 residues.

With respect to this clonotype: Relative to the germline gene, one junction end is altered; a read error may explain this. V is TRBV6-5 and J is TRBJ1-3, with no clear D. Germline assignment: CDR1 MNHEY and CDR2 SVGAGI. The CDR3 is 16 residues long. CDR3 amino acids: CASSQDANFSENTIYF. In DNA form, the CDR3 reads TGTGCCAGCAGCCAGGACGCAAACTTCTCTGAAAACACCATATATTTT.

This clonotype was seen a handful of times. V is TRBV6-1 and J is TRBJ2-1; unclear D gene. The V end was cut by 2 bases, the J end by 0 bases, with 8 bases between. The CDR3 extends over 15 amino acids. The germline gives CDR1 MNHNS, CDR2 SASEGT. This CDR3 is CASSELPGSYNEQFF. As DNA, the CDR3 is TGTGCCAGCAGTGAACTCCCAGGCTCCTACAATGAGCAGTTCTTC.

In this sample, this clonotype turned up a few times. The chain combines TRBV7-3 with TRBJ1-2; D unclear. CDR3 length equals 12 residues. V was cut by 5 bases and J by 7 bases, with 11 bases left in between. Germline loops: CDR1 SGHTA, CDR2 FQGTGA. DNA for the CDR3: TGTGCCAGCAGCACCGTCTGGGGTGGCTACACCTTC. Translation: CASSTVWGGYTF. The full variable domain, with the rest looked up from reference TRBV7-3 and TRBJ1-2, is GAGVSQTPSNKVTEKGKYVELRCDPISGHTALYWYRQSLGQGPEFLIYFQGTGAADDSGLPNDRFFAVRPEGSVSTLKIQRTERGDSAVYLCASSTVWGGYTFGSGTRLTVV.

This CDR3 reads CASSLVGQGELFF. The CDR3 coding sequence is TGTGCCAGCAGCTTGGTAGGGCAGGGTGAGCTGTTTTTT. The chain is built from TRBV5-4 and TRBJ2-2, with D possibly TRBD1 on 5 matching bases. Trimming took off 0 bases at V and 11 bases at J, with 11 bases between the two ends. The CDR3 extends over 13 amino acids. CDR1 SGHNT and CDR2 YYREEE come from the germline V gene (reference sequence).

Comment on this clonotype: No conserved phenylalanine or tryptophan is present at the end of the CDR3, so a read error is the likely explanation. The rearrangement joins TRBV7-6 to TRBJ2-6; 9 bases line up with TRBD1. The CDR3 runs 17 residues. V gave up 4 bases and J gave up 1 base; unmatched junction bases: 5. Germline CDR1 SGHVS, CDR2 FNYEAQ. This CDR3 is CASSSRDRVSGANVLTL. CDR3 nucleotides: TGTGCCAGCAGCTCCCGGGACAGGGTATCTGGGGCCAACGTCCTGACTTTA.

The CDR3 reads CASSSGQSNLGTEAFF. CDR3 DNA: TGCGCCAGCAGCTCGGGACAGTCCAATCTCGGTACTGAAGCTTTCTTT. This sequence joins TRBV5-1 and TRBJ1-1, with 7 bases matching TRBD1. The germline gives CDR1 SGHRS, CDR2 YFSETQ. The CDR3 consists of 16 residues. V gave up 3 bases and J gave up 5 bases; unmatched junction bases: 13. Filled out from reference TRBV5-1 and TRBJ1-1, the complete variable domain reads KAGVTQTPRYLIKTRGQQVTLSCSPISGHRSVSWYQQTPGQGLQFLFEYFSETQRNKGNFPGRFSGRQFSNSRSEMNVSTLELGDSALYLCASSSGQSNLGTEAFFGQGTRLTVV.

The chain employs TRBV30 and TRBJ1-3; 9 nucleotides line up with TRBD1. Germline CDR1 and CDR2: GTSNPN and SVGIG (reference sequence). J lost 3 bases, V lost 1 base, and 10 bases had no gene match. The CDR3 runs to 17 residues. The CDR3: CAWSAWTGTGIGNTIYF. In DNA form, the CDR3 reads TGTGCCTGGAGTGCATGGACCGGGACAGGGATTGGAAACACCATATATTTT.

This chain connects TRBV30 to TRBJ1-1; D uncertain. CDR1 and CDR2 (germline): GTSNPN, SVGIG (reference sequence). The V end was cut by 4 bases, the J end by 5 bases, with 14 bases between. This CDR3 is built from 13 residues. The CDR3 is CAWTRLGGTEAFF. Written as DNA, the CDR3 is TGTGCCTGGACCAGGCTTGGAGGGACTGAAGCTTTCTTT.

This clonotype came up once. The V gene is TRBV28, the J gene TRBJ1-5; a weak D match, TRBD1 (6 bases). There are 14 residues in the CDR3. V was clipped by 5 bases and J by 4 bases, with 12 bases between them. Germline assignment: CDR1 MDHEN and CDR2 SYDVKM. The CDR3 region has the DNA TGTGCCAGCAGTCGGGACATGGGGAATCAGCCCCAGCATTTT. Translation gives CASSRDMGNQPQHF.